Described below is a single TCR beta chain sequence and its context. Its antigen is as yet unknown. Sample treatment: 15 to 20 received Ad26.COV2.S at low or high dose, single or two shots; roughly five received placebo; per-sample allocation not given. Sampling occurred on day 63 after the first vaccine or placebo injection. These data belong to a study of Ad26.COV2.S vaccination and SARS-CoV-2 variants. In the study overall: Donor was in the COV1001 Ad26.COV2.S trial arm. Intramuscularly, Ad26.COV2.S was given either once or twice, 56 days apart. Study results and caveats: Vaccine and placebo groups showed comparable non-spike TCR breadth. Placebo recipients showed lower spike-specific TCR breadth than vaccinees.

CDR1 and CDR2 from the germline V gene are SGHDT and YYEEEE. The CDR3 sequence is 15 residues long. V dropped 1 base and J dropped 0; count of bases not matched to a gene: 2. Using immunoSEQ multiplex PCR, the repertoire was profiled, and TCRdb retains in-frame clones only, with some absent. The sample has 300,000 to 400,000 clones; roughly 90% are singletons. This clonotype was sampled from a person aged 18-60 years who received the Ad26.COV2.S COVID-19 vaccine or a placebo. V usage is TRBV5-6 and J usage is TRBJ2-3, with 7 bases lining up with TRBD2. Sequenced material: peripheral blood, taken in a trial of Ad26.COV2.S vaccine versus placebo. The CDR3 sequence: CASSLRGDSTDTQYF. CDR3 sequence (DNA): TGTGCCAGCAGCTTGCGGGGGGATAGCACAGATACGCAGTATTTT.